The source of this T cell receptor beta chain is a study of shared clonotypes between healthy human individuals. Overall study findings and caveats: Clonotype sharing among donors, it was expected, would be affected by sequencing depth.

Clones were sequenced by immunoSEQ multiplex PCR, and TCRdb holds only the in-frame ones, with some missing. The sample shows approximately 1.9 million clones, around 95% of them seen only once. This CDR3 comprises 13 residues. Deletions cut 3 bases from V and 2 bases from J, with 9 bases between. Germline values: CDR1 SGHKS, CDR2 YYEKEE (reference sequence). Terminally differentiated effector memory CD45RA+ cells were excluded from the naive CD8 cells, which were CD45RO-negative and positively selected for CCR7. For this clone: The target antigen is unknown.

The receptor was derived from a man in his late teens or twenties in good health. Some clones in this sample may be carry-over from other donors' samples. V usage is TRBV5-5 and J usage is TRBJ2-7; D is ambiguous. Input material: naive CD8+ T cells from PBMCs. This CDR3 reads CASSSGLPYEQYF. CDR3 in DNA: TGTGCCAGCAGCTCGGGCCTACCCTACGAGCAGTACTTC.